The 7 T cell receptor beta chains listed next were all sequenced from one sample in a study of CD8 T cells in Susac syndrome. With random hexamers, about 0.45 to 1 ug RNA was reverse transcribed. TCRdb redid the calling of the immunoSEQ multiplex PCR reads with MiXCR, one entry per CDR3 protein. Altogether 250,000 to 300,000 distinct CDR3 sequences are present, about 89% being singletons, with the ten largest covering around 0.18%. Material: CD8+ T cells from PBMCs. The receptors were sampled from a human donor with multiple sclerosis.

The chain links TRBV6-5 to TRBJ2-3; D not certain. V was clipped by 5 bases and J by 11 bases, with 14 bases between them. Germline CDR1 and CDR2: MNHEY and SVGAGI. CDR3 length: 12 residues. CDR3 amino acids: CASSPLGKMQYF. CDR3 nucleotide sequence: TGTGCCAGCAGTCCCCTGGGTAAAATGCAGTATTTT.

The gene calls are TRBV20-1 and TRBJ2-7; D unclear. The CDR3 runs 17 residues. Per germline, CDR1 DFQATT and CDR2 SNEGSKA (reference sequence). V was pared by 3 bases and J by 2 bases, with 23 bases between. As DNA, the CDR3 is TGCAGTGCTAGCCATCTTAGTCGTGGCGAGGTGACCTACGAGCAGTACTTC. It codes for CSASHLSRGEVTYEQYF.

V usage is TRBV25-1 and J usage is TRBJ2-7; 9 bases map to TRBD1. Germline V gives CDR1 MGHDK, CDR2 SYGVNS. CDR3 length equals 14 residues. V gave up 4 bases and J gave up 3 bases; unmatched junction bases: 4. This chain's CDR3 is CASSGPGQGYEQYF. CDR3 DNA: TGTGCCAGCAGTGGGCCGGGACAGGGCTACGAGCAGTACTTC.

The V gene is TRBV7-2, the J gene TRBJ2-7; no reliable D call. The CDR3 covers 14 residues. The germline V and J ends were trimmed by 5 bases and 2 bases, with 13 bases remaining between them. The germline CDR1 and CDR2 sequences are SGHTA and FQGNSA. The CDR3 nucleotides read TGTGCCAGCAGCCCCGAGTTGGACCCCTACGAGCAGTACTTC. It encodes CASSPELDPYEQYF.

The chain combines TRBV6-2 or TRBV6-3 with TRBJ1-1, with 8 nucleotides matching TRBD1. Trimming took 7 bases from V and 4 from J; bases not matched to a gene: 8. CDR1 MNHEY and CDR2 SVGEGT come from the germline V gene. The CDR3 sequence is 14 residues long. This chain's CDR3 is CASTTYQGATEAFF. The CDR3 DNA follows: TGTGCCAGCACAACTTACCAGGGGGCCACTGAAGCTTTCTTT.

The chain has TRBV7-2 and TRBJ1-1; D possibly corresponds to TRBD1 (5 bases). Germline V gene data show CDR1 as SGHTA and CDR2 as FQGNSA. This CDR3 comprises 12 residues. V lost 4 bases and J 8 bases, leaving 11 bases between the germline ends. The CDR3: CASSSGTFEAFF. CDR3 sequence (DNA): TGTGCCAGCAGCTCCGGGACGTTCGAAGCTTTCTTT. Variable domain in full (rest from reference TRBV7-2 and TRBJ1-1): GAGVSQSPSNKVTEKGKDVELRCDPISGHTALYWYRQSLGQGLEFLIYFQGNSAPDKSGLPSDRFSAERTGGSVSTLTIQRTQQEDSAVYLCASSSGTFEAFFGQGTRLTVV.

The rearrangement joins TRBV13 to TRBJ1-2; D is perhaps TRBD1 (5 bases). The germline gives CDR1 PRHDT, CDR2 FYEKMQ (reference sequence). Trimming took 1 base from V and 6 from J, leaving 9 bases between them. This CDR3 is 13 amino acids long. Written as DNA, the CDR3 is TGTGCCAGCAGCTTAGAACGACAGAATGGCTACACCTTC. This codes for CASSLERQNGYTF.